This TCR beta chain comes out of a study of CD8 T cells in ankylosing spondylitis. General study points: A TCR beta motif of several highly homologous variants seemed to mark ankylosing spondylitis blood.

The germline CDR1 and CDR2 sequences are MGHRA and YSYEKL. The CDR3 is 16 amino acids. The V end was cut by 0 bases, the J end by 6 bases, with 15 bases between. In this sample, this clonotype turned up a few times. What it binds is unknown. By quantitative 5'-RACE with molecular barcodes, the TCR beta libraries were made. From the 5' RACE reads, TCRdb called clonotypes with MiXCR, one entry per CDR3 protein. The table shows 380,000 or so distinct CDR3 sequences, with 20% occurring only once. This sequence was found in a male donor with ankylosing spondylitis or in good health (not recorded which). Input material: blood, either unsorted or a sorted T cell fraction (not recorded which). V and J are TRBV4-1 and TRBJ2-1; TRBD1 or TRBD2 may be the D gene (5 bases each). The CDR3 DNA is TGCGCCAGCAGCCAAGAGGTAGGACTCGGGGCCAATGAGCAGTTCTTC. Translated: CASSQEVGLGANEQFF.